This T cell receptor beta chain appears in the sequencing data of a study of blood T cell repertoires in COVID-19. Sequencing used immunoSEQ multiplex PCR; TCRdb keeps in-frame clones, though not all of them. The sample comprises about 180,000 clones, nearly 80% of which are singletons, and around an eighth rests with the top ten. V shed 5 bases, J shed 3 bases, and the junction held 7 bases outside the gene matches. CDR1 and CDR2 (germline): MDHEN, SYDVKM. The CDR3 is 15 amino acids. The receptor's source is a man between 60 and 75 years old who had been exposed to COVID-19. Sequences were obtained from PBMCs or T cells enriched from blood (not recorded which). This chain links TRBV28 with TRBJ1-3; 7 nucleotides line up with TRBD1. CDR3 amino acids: CASSDRQGSGNTIYF. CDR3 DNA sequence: TGTGCCAGCAGTGACCGACAGGGTAGTGGAAACACCATATATTTT.